This T cell receptor beta chain stems from a study of blood T cells in healthy people across ages. Study-level information: Per two T cells, template switching captured roughly one barcoded beta molecule.

Concerning this clonotype itself: What it binds is not known.

Overall study findings and caveats: Those diversity estimates obtained from one million T cells were thought to be underestimates. Higher diversity, along with more naive CD4+ cells, distinguished long-lived donors from aged donors.

A sample-barcoded 5' primer and a J-beta primer mix were used in a second PCR of roughly 7 to 12 cycles. MiXCR was run by TCRdb on the 5' RACE reads, yielding one entry per CDR3 protein. The table shows over 1,200,000 distinct CDR3 sequences, with 59% occurring only once. From germline, CDR1 is MNHEY and CDR2 SVGAGI. This CDR3 spans 13 amino acids. V gave up 6 bases and J gave up 4 bases; unmatched junction bases: 5. The source of this sequence is a man aged 18-30 years in good health. The chain joins TRBV6-5 to TRBJ1-1, with 7 nucleotides matching TRBD1. The source material was blood. The CDR3 loop reads CASRPGQRTEAFF. The CDR3 nucleotides read TGTGCCAGCAGACCGGGACAGCGCACTGAAGCTTTCTTT.